The clone carrying this T cell receptor (beta chain) appeared a single time. The antigen is unknown. The PCR had 60 Vbeta and 13 Jbeta primers. Measured with immunoSEQ multiplex PCR; TCRdb has only the in-frame clones, and not every one. Seen here are 110,000 to 150,000 clones, roughly four fifths observed once, and the top ten hold about 3.2%. These data are taken from a study of cytomegalovirus exposure and HLA in healthy donors. Study-wide background: The Caucasian-associated ancestry cluster held roughly 81% of 300 to 500 genotyped donors. Findings of the study overall: The number of N-insertions in an Asian-associated ancestry cluster was reportedly below the roughly 620-donor mean in a later analysis.

The sequenced material came from PBMCs. This receptor was taken from a man between 18 and 29 years old in good health and CMV-seropositive.

The CDR3 loop is CASSGGGASYNEQFF. In nucleotides, the CDR3 is TGTGCCAGCAGTGGAGGGGGGGCCTCCTACAATGAGCAGTTCTTC. This chain uses TRBV6-1 with TRBJ2-1; possibly TRBD2 for D (7 bases). Germline CDR1 is MNHNS and CDR2 is SASEGT. The ends were cut back, 4 bases at V and 0 bases at J, with 10 bases in the middle. The CDR3 is 15 amino acids.